The source of this T cell receptor (beta chain) is a study of cytomegalovirus exposure and HLA in healthy donors. Overall study context: In an earlier analysis, approximately 120 million unique TCR beta sequences were found from 150 million to 200 million T cells.

This clone was counted a single time. Its antigen is undetermined. Germline CDR1 and CDR2: SEHNR and FQNEAQ (reference sequence). The CDR3 sequence is 14 residues long. After removal of 6 bases from V and 6 bases from J, the junction contained 11 bases not matched to a gene. Primers: 60 Vbeta forward and 13 Jbeta reverse. Profiled with immunoSEQ multiplex PCR; TCRdb holds only in-frame clones, not every one. The repertoire holds 180,000 or so clones, with roughly 80% as singletons. Study findings and constraints: Associated with HLA alleles at 0.05 false discovery rate in a later analysis were fewer than 20,000 TCR beta sequences. The majority of TCR sequences were rare, yet some public TCRs appeared in many donors. Some V segments could not be told apart, so they were left out, TRBV6-2 and TRBV6-3 among them.

The sequenced sample was PBMCs. The chain is built from TRBV7-9 and TRBJ2-7, with 7 bases fitting TRBD1. The TCR originated in a woman between 35 and 50 years old in good health and CMV-seropositive. The chain's CDR3 is CASRRDRGVGEQYF. The DNA for the CDR3 is TGTGCCAGCAGAAGGGACAGAGGGGTGGGCGAGCAGTACTTC.